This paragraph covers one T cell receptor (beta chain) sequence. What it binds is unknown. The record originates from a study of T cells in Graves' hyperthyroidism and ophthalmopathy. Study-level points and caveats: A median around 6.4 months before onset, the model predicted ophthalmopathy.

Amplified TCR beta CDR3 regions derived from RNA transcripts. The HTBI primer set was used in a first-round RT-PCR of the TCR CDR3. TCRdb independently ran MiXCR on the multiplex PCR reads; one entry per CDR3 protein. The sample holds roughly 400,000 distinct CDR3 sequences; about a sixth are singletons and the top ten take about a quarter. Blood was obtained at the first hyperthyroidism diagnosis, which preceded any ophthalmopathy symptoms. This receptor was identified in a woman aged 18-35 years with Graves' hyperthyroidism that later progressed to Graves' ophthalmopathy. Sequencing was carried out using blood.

The DNA of the CDR3 is TGCAGTGCTACGTCGACAGGGAGGAGTGAGCAGTACTTC. This gives the protein CSATSTGRSEQYF. The rearrangement links TRBV20-1 to TRBJ2-7; weak D call: TRBD1 (7 bases). V was cut by 4 bases and J by 7 bases, with 17 bases left in between. The CDR3 is 13 amino acids. The germline V gene has CDR1 DFQATT and CDR2 SNEGSKA (reference sequence).